Shown below are 21 T cell receptor beta chains from a single sample sequenced in a study of blood T cells in healthy people across ages. Next came a second PCR, run for roughly 6 to 11 cycles, which used a sample-barcoded 5' primer along with a J-beta primer mix. TCRdb reprocessed the 5' RACE reads with MiXCR, giving one entry per CDR3 protein. Among more than 600,000 distinct CDR3 sequences listed, around a quarter were seen once. This sample also appeared in a second study, on T cells of mothers and their children.

Sequenced sample: blood. The receptors were gathered from a boy between 10 and 17 years old in good health.

The V call is TRBV5-1, the J call TRBJ2-7; no firm D call. This CDR3 is built from 15 residues. Germline CDR1 reads SGHRS; CDR2 reads YFSETQ. The germline V and J ends were trimmed by 4 bases and 3 bases, with 17 bases remaining between them. The CDR3 bases are TGCGCCAGCAGCCCGTCAACGATGGTAGGCTACGAGCAGTACTTC. Amino acids: CASSPSTMVGYEQYF. The variable domain in full, with the rest retrieved from reference TRBV5-1 and TRBJ2-7, is KAGVTQTPRYLIKTRGQQVTLSCSPISGHRSVSWYQQTPGQGLQFLFEYFSETQRNKGNFPGRFSGRQFSNSRSEMNVSTLELGDSALYLCASSPSTMVGYEQYFGPGTRLTVT.

The chain is built from TRBV29-1 and TRBJ2-7; possible D gene TRBD2, 6 bases. The V end lost 6 bases, the J end lost 2 bases, and 14 bases lay between the germline ends. CDR3 length equals 13 residues. Germline-derived CDR1 and CDR2 are SQVTM and ANQGSEA. The CDR3 region has the DNA TGCAGCGTGGCGGAGGGGCCAGCCTACGAGCAGTACTTC. Its translation: CSVAEGPAYEQYF.

The chain carries TRBV11-2 and TRBJ2-6, with 8 bases identical to TRBD1. The CDR3 spans 17 residues. The junction had 8 bases not matched to a gene; V was cut back by 7 bases and J by 0 bases. The V gene's germline CDR1 is SGHAT and CDR2 FQNNGV. The CDR3 nucleotides are TGTGCCAGCAACTCCGGGACAGGTCTCTCTGGGGCCAACGTCCTGACTTTC. Its protein product is CASNSGTGLSGANVLTF.

This chain connects TRBV20-1 to TRBJ2-3; TRBD2 aligns across 14 bases. The CDR3 spans 15 residues. Germline CDR1 is DFQATT and CDR2 is SNEGSKA (reference sequence). V lost 3 bases, J lost 4 bases, and 3 bases stayed unmatched. In nucleotides, the CDR3 is TGCAGTGCTAGGGGGACTAGCGGGAGCCCAGATACGCAGTATTTT. This translates into CSARGTSGSPDTQYF.

This clonotype was seen a handful of times. This sequence joins TRBV2 and TRBJ1-4, with a tentative D call TRBD1 (5 bases). Germline V gives CDR1 SNHLY, CDR2 FYNNEI. The CDR3 sequence is 13 residues long. The V end lost 2 bases, the J end lost 13 bases, and 14 bases lay between the germline ends. The CDR3 DNA is TGTGCCAGCAGTGAACCCCTCGGGCAGGGACTGTTTTTT. Encoded protein: CASSEPLGQGLFF.

This clonotype was picked up a small number of times. Here the CDR3 DNA reads TGCAGCGTTGACCTCCGGGACAGGGATCGTGGCTACACCTTC. Its translation is CSVDLRDRDRGYTF. This chain links TRBV29-1 with TRBJ1-2; 9 nucleotides match TRBD1. CDR1 is SQVTM, CDR2 ANQGSEA, per germline. This CDR3 contains 14 residues. J was trimmed by 7 bases and V by 3 bases; bases with no gene match: 9.

The J gene is TRBJ2-4, the V gene TRBV5-1; D may correspond to TRBD1 or TRBD2 (5 bases each). Deletions cut 3 bases from V and 1 base from J, with 8 bases between. Germline V gene lookup returns CDR1 SGHRS and CDR2 YFSETQ. This CDR3 is 14 amino acids long. The CDR3: CASSWGRAKNIQYF. The CDR3, as DNA: TGCGCCAGCAGCTGGGGACGGGCCAAAAACATTCAGTACTTC.

The V call is TRBV9, the J call TRBJ2-2; 8 bases map to TRBD1. The CDR3 is 16 amino acids. With 4 bases clipped from V and 4 bases from J, the junction kept 9 bases outside the gene matches. CDR1 SGDLS and CDR2 YYNGEE come from the germline V gene. The CDR3 spells CASSTRTGIGTGELFF. The CDR3 region has the DNA TGTGCCAGCAGCACCAGGACAGGGATCGGCACCGGGGAGCTGTTTTTT.

This clonotype has more than one count but fewer than ten. One end of the junction varies from germline; a read error may be responsible. CDR3 coding DNA: TGTACCAGCAGTTTAGGTCGCTCCCAAGACTACGAGCAGTACTTC. Its protein product is CTSSLGRSQDYEQYF. The chain recombines TRBV12-3 or TRBV12-4 with TRBJ2-7; D is unclear. This CDR3 contains 15 residues.

The chain has TRBV6-5 and TRBJ2-5; 14 bases are a match to TRBD2. The J call may be wrong; the DNA end is better matched by TRBJ2-7. This CDR3 region has 13 residues. Germline loops: CDR1 MNHEY, CDR2 SVGAGI. CDR3: CASKTSGRVEQYF. The CDR3 DNA is TGTGCCAGCAAGACTAGCGGGAGGGTCGAGCAGTACTTC.

Remarks on this clonotype: A read error may produce the germline difference seen at one junction end. The V and J genes are TRBV7-2 and TRBJ2-3, with 12 bases identical to TRBD2. CDR3 length equals 14 residues. Germline CDR1 SGHTA, CDR2 FQGNSA. The DNA of the CDR3 is TGTGCCAGCAGCACTGACCCGACTAGCGGGAGTATGCATTTT. Encoded protein: CASSTDPTSGSMHF.

This rearrangement joins TRBV7-2 to TRBJ2-1; D remains unclear. This CDR3 spans 16 amino acids. Germline loops: CDR1 SGHTA, CDR2 FQGNSA. Deletions cut 0 bases from V and 6 bases from J, with 15 bases between. Written as DNA, the CDR3 is TGTGCCAGCAGCTTAGCGGGCGGAGACCCCCCCAATGAGCAGTTCTTC. Protein sequence: CASSLAGGDPPNEQFF.

The V and J genes are TRBV12-5 and TRBJ2-7, with a possible D match to TRBD1 (5 bases). Trimming stripped 4 bases from V and 5 bases from J, with 12 bases between. CDR1 and CDR2 (germline): LGHNT, FRNRAP. This CDR3 is 13 amino acids long. This chain's CDR3 is CASGYQGRHEQYF. DNA of the CDR3: TGTGCTAGTGGTTACCAGGGTAGGCACGAGCAGTACTTC.

The rearrangement links TRBV11-2 to TRBJ2-5; D remains unclear. V lost 5 bases to trimming and J lost 4 bases, with 17 bases between them. CDR1 is SGHAT and CDR2 is FQNNGV in the germline V gene. CDR3 length: 15 residues. For the CDR3, the DNA is TGTGCCAGCAGCCCCCTGAATCTGGCTTCAGAGACCCAGTACTTC. It specifies CASSPLNLASETQYF.

A few counts support this clonotype. The chain combines TRBV18 with TRBJ1-5; D not resolved. V lost 4 bases and J lost 5, with 12 bases in between. Germline V gene data show CDR1 as KGHSH and CDR2 as LQKENI. The CDR3 extends over 14 amino acids. In DNA form, the CDR3 reads TGTGCCAGCTCACGAAGCTCCCCAGATCAGCCCCAGCATTTT. Translated: CASSRSSPDQPQHF.

The V and J genes are TRBV21-1 and TRBJ1-1; the table's D call TRBD1 went unverified against the DNA. TRBV21-1 is annotated as a pseudogene. The CDR3 runs to 13 residues. In DNA form, the CDR3 reads TGTGCCAGCAGGACACCGGGGGACACTGAAGCTTTCTTT. Encoded protein: CASRTPGDTEAFF.

The chain recombines TRBV5-6 with TRBJ2-4, with TRBD1 as a possible D gene (5 bases). The CDR3 extends over 17 amino acids. Germline CDR1 SGHDT, CDR2 YYEEEE. Deletions cut 2 bases from V and 5 bases from J, with 20 bases between. CDR3 in DNA: TGTGCCAGCAGCTTAGTTAGGGCAGGGCCGGGCGAAAACATTCAGTACTTC. Its translation is CASSLVRAGPGENIQYF.

The rearrangement joins TRBV20-1 to TRBJ1-2; 7 bases line up with TRBD1. Germline V gene lookup returns CDR1 DFQATT and CDR2 SNEGSKA (reference sequence). The CDR3 covers 13 residues. The CDR3 region has the DNA TGCAGAGCCGGAACAGGGGAGGGCTATGGCTACACCTTC. This codes for CRAGTGEGYGYTF.

This clonotype has just a few counts. The V and J genes are TRBV6-6 and TRBJ1-4; possibly TRBD1 for D (6 bases). V lost 4 bases, J lost 4 bases, and 16 bases lay in between. Germline loops: CDR1 MNHNY, CDR2 SVGAGI (reference sequence). The CDR3 is made up of 16 amino acids. CDR3 nucleotide sequence: TGTGCCAGCAGTTTCCTAGGGGGTTCCCTTAATGAAAAACTGTTTTTT. Translation gives CASSFLGGSLNEKLFF.

This clonotype was seen more than once but under ten times. The V and J genes are TRBV19 and TRBJ1-1, with TRBD1 as a possible D gene (6 bases). Germline-derived CDR1 and CDR2 are LNHDA and SQIVND (reference sequence). The CDR3 has 15 residues. The ends were cut back, 7 bases at V and 2 bases at J, with 17 bases in the middle. The CDR3 DNA follows: TGTGCCAGTAAGCGATCCGGGACATCCAACACTGAAGCTTTCTTT. This translates into CASKRSGTSNTEAFF.

The V and J genes are TRBV12-3 or TRBV12-4 and TRBJ2-4; no clear D. V was cut by 3 bases and J by 4 bases, with 13 bases left in between. The CDR3 totals 15 residues. The CDR3 DNA is TGTGCCAGCAGTTTTGGTCGGCAGGCAAAAAACATTCAGTACTTC. It codes for CASSFGRQAKNIQYF.